This T cell receptor (beta chain) was sequenced for a study of T cell changes during pregnancy in multiple sclerosis. The CDR3 has 15 residues. V gave up 2 bases and J gave up 2 bases; unmatched junction bases: 5. Germline V lookup: CDR1 MNHEY, CDR2 SVGAGI. This table comes from immunoSEQ multiplex PCR, and its TCRdb copy is limited to in-frame clones, with some not included. The data hold 50,000 or so clones, with approximately 92% observed a single time. The sequence was collected from a female donor with multiple sclerosis, enrolled in a pregnancy study. The J gene is TRBJ2-5, the V gene TRBV6-5; 7 nucleotides agree with TRBD1. This sample comprised CD4+ T cells from peripheral blood mononuclear cells, obtained in the third trimester of pregnancy. The CDR3 DNA sequence: TGTGCCAGCAGTTACGGGGCAGGGGGACAAGAGACCCAGTACTTC. Encoded protein: CASSYGAGGQETQYF.